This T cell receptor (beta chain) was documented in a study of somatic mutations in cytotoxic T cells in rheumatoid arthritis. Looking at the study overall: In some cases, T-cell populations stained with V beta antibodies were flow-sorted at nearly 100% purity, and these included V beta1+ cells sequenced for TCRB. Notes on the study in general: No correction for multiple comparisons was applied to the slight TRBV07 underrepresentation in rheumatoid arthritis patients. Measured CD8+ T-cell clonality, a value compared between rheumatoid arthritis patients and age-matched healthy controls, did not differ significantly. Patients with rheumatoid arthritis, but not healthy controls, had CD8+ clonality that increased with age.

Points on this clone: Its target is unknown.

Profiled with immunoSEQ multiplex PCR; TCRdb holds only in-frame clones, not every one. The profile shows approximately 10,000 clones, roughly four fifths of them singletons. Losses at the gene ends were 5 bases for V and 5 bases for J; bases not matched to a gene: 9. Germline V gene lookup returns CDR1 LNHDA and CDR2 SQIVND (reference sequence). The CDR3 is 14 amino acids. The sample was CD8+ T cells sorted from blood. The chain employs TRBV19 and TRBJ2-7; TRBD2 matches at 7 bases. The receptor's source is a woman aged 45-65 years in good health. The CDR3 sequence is CASSRGDYGDEQYF. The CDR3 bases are TGTGCCAGTAGTCGGGGGGACTACGGGGACGAGCAGTACTTC.